Presented here are 18 T cell receptor beta chains from one specimen sequenced in a study of cytomegalovirus exposure and HLA in healthy donors (TCRdb year 2017). The library was obtained by the immunoSEQ multiplex PCR assay. TCRdb obtained this table from immuneACCESS and retained in-frame rearrangements with V and J assigned. These tables miss some clones; where compared with another copy, unresolved V genes account for less than half of the shortfall, and the remainder is unexplained. Across this sample there are 68,000 or so clones, with 90% to 95% seen only once. 2.5% to 4% of the sample comes from the top ten. Sequencing was carried out using PBMCs. These receptor sequences come from a young man in good health and CMV-seronegative.

V usage is TRBV7-2 and J usage is TRBJ2-7; 9 bases match TRBD1. With V trimmed by 2 bases and J by 5 bases, 10 bases remained unmatched. This CDR3 has 16 residues. Germline-derived CDR1 and CDR2 are SGHTA and FQGNSA. CDR3 sequence reads: CASSLSVGQGVNEQYF. CDR3 DNA sequence: TGTGCCAGCAGCTTATCTGTGGGACAGGGCGTCAACGAGCAGTACTTC.

Points on this clone: The identical CDR3 is also encoded by other nucleotide sequences in the sample. The gene calls are TRBV7-8 and TRBJ2-3; D not certain. V was trimmed by 1 base and J by 0 bases, leaving 8 bases between them. CDR3 length: 15 amino acids. CDR1 is SGHVS, CDR2 FQNEAQ, per germline. DNA of the CDR3: TGTGCCAGCAGCTTAGTTGGGCCCAGCACAGATACGCAGTATTTT. Translating gives CASSLVGPSTDTQYF.

The chain has TRBV10-3 and TRBJ2-7, with D possibly matching TRBD1 (6 bases). Deletions cut 4 bases from V and 4 bases from J, with 14 bases between. Per the germline V gene, CDR1 is ENHRY and CDR2 is SYGVKD. The CDR3 contains 14 residues. CDR3 residues: CAISGKTTGYEQYF. DNA for the CDR3: TGTGCCATCAGTGGGAAAACAACAGGGTACGAGCAGTACTTC.

The chain recombines TRBV7-9 with TRBJ1-1; the match to TRBD1 covers 7 bases. CDR3 size: 13 residues. CDR1 and CDR2 from the germline V gene are SEHNR and FQNEAQ (reference sequence). Trimming cost V 6 bases and J 3 bases; bases outside gene matches: 4. CDR3 residues: CASSATGYTEAFF. DNA of the CDR3: TGTGCCAGCAGTGCGACAGGGTACACTGAAGCTTTCTTT.

The chain couples TRBV28 to TRBJ2-3; 7 bases line up with TRBD1. Trimming at V came to 3 bases and at J to 0 bases, leaving 0 bases not matched to a gene. CDR1 and CDR2 from the germline V gene are MDHEN and SYDVKM. This CDR3 comprises 14 residues. CDR3 sequence (DNA): TGTGCCAGCAGTTTGGGACAGAGCACAGATACGCAGTATTTT. This translates into CASSLGQSTDTQYF. The whole variable domain, filled in from reference TRBV28 and TRBJ2-3, reads DVKVTQSSRYLVKRTGEKVFLECVQDMDHENMFWYRQDPGLGLRLIYFSYDVKMKEKGDIPEGYSVSREKKERFSLILESASTNQTSMYLCASSLGQSTDTQYFGPGTRLTVL.

The rearrangement joins TRBV6-5 to TRBJ1-1; D unresolved. This CDR3 is 14 amino acids long. Deletions cut 8 bases from V and 0 bases from J, with 13 bases between. The germline CDR1 and CDR2 sequences are MNHEY and SVGAGI. The CDR3 bases are TGTGCCAGCGGCCACCGAAATATGAACACTGAAGCTTTCTTT. Protein product: CASGHRNMNTEAFF.

The CDR3 DNA reads TGCGCCAGCAGCCAAGATGAGGAGGGGCGCGAGCAGTACTTC. Protein product: CASSQDEEGREQYF. The genes are TRBV4-3 and TRBJ2-7; a possible D gene is TRBD2 (6 bases). Trimming took off 0 bases at V and 6 bases at J, with 12 bases between the two ends. The CDR3 covers 14 residues. In germline, CDR1 is LGHNA, CDR2 YSLEER.

The chain carries TRBV11-2 and TRBJ2-7; tentative D call: TRBD2 (5 bases). Trimming cost V 5 bases and J 4 bases, with 18 bases left between them. Germline loops: CDR1 SGHAT, CDR2 FQNNGV. CDR3 length: 15 amino acids. As DNA, the CDR3 is TGTGCCAGCAGCCCCCCCGGGGTAGCCATTTACGAGCAGTACTTC. Protein product: CASSPPGVAIYEQYF.

The chain carries TRBV7-9 and TRBJ2-3, with 7 nucleotides matching TRBD1. The germline CDR1 and CDR2 sequences are SEHNR and FQNEAQ (reference sequence). This CDR3 has 17 amino acids. Trimming cost V 1 base and J 2 bases; bases outside gene matches: 9. This CDR3 reads CASSLGGGGQITDTQYF. The CDR3 coding sequence is TGTGCCAGCAGCTTAGGTGGTGGGGGACAGATCACAGATACGCAGTATTTT.

CDR3 region: CAWSVLPGQGFSYEQYF. The CDR3 nucleotides read TGTGCCTGGAGTGTACTCCCGGGACAGGGATTCTCCTACGAGCAGTACTTC. V usage is TRBV30 and J usage is TRBJ2-5; TRBD1 matches 9 bases. The last part of the DNA fits TRBJ2-7 better; the J call may be wrong. CDR1 is GTSNPN, CDR2 SVGIG, per germline (reference sequence). The CDR3 covers 17 residues.

This clone was detected only a few times. The V and J genes are TRBV7-2 and TRBJ1-3; 7 bases are shared with TRBD1. CDR3 length: 14 amino acids. Germline trimming cut 3 bases from V and 2 bases from J; bases unmatched to any gene: 1. Germline V CDR1 and CDR2: SGHTA, FQGNSA. The CDR3 sequence is CASSFDRAGNTIYF. Here the CDR3 DNA reads TGTGCCAGCAGCTTCGACAGGGCTGGAAACACCATATATTTT.

This sequence joins TRBV18 and TRBJ2-2; possible D gene TRBD2, 6 bases. Looked up from germline, CDR1 is KGHSH and CDR2 is LQKENI. The V gene lost 3 bases and the J gene lost 0 bases, with 11 bases spanning the gap. There are 16 residues in the CDR3. CDR3 region: CASSPAGQPNTGELFF. CDR3 nucleotide sequence: TGTGCCAGCTCACCCGCGGGGCAGCCGAACACCGGGGAGCTGTTTTTT.

The V call is TRBV5-6, the J call TRBJ2-1, with D maybe TRBD2 (6 bases). V was shortened by 4 bases and J by 5 bases, with 13 bases between the two germline ends. The CDR3 is made up of 14 amino acids. Germline values: CDR1 SGHDT, CDR2 YYEEEE. The CDR3 loop reads CASSLRDFHNEQFF. The CDR3 DNA follows: TGTGCCAGCAGCCTCCGGGACTTCCACAATGAGCAGTTCTTC.

The chain uses TRBV6-5 and TRBJ1-1, with TRBD1 as a possible D gene (5 bases). Trimming cost V 0 bases and J 4 bases, with 9 bases left between them. The CDR3 is 14 amino acids. The germline CDR1 and CDR2 sequences are MNHEY and SVGAGI. The CDR3 loop reads CASSYSGGGTEAFF. The CDR3 DNA is TGTGCCAGCAGTTACTCGGGGGGTGGCACTGAAGCTTTCTTT.

The chain uses TRBV20-1 and TRBJ2-7; 7 bases are a match to TRBD1. Germline CDR1 and CDR2: DFQATT and SNEGSKA (reference sequence). The CDR3 is made up of 11 amino acids. Trimming at V came to 5 bases and at J to 4 bases, leaving 2 bases not matched to a gene. CDR3: CSAGDSYEQYF. The CDR3 nucleotides are TGCAGTGCTGGGGACAGTTACGAGCAGTACTTC.

This chain links TRBV7-3 with TRBJ2-1, with D tentatively TRBD1 (5 bases). The CDR3 runs to 13 residues. Germline assignment: CDR1 SGHTA and CDR2 FQGTGA. V was pared by 3 bases and J by 4 bases, with 7 bases between. The CDR3 DNA sequence: TGTGCCAGCAGCTTGCAGGGTTACAATGAGCAGTTCTTC. This codes for CASSLQGYNEQFF.

The chain joins TRBV6-6 to TRBJ2-5; weak D call: TRBD1 (6 bases). Germline CDR1 and CDR2: MNHNY and SVGAGI (reference sequence). Trimming shortened V by 5 bases and J by 4 bases, and 14 bases separated the two germline ends. The CDR3 has 14 residues. The CDR3 protein is CASSPYPRGETQYF. DNA of the CDR3: TGTGCCAGCAGTCCATACCCCAGGGGAGAGACCCAGTACTTC.

The rearrangement joins TRBV5-6 to TRBJ1-4, with TRBD1 matching over 9 bases. V dropped 4 bases and J dropped 7; count of bases not matched to a gene: 5. Germline lookup yields CDR1 SGHDT and CDR2 YYEEEE. This CDR3 has 14 residues. CDR3 nucleotides: TGTGCCAGCAGCCTATACAGGGGGCCTGAAAAACTGTTTTTT. It translates to CASSLYRGPEKLFF.